Reported below is one TCR beta chain. Its antigen is still unknown. These data come from a study of memory CD4+ T cells and cytomegalovirus serostatus. Looking at the study overall: This sample comes from healthy Belgian adults, fewer than ten CMV seropositive, 24 seronegative. Regarding the study as a whole: Each of 55 to 80 CMV-associated TCRbeta sequences occurred in one to five individuals.

As processed by the authors: Out-of-frame sequences were removed, leaving 2 million or so distinct TCRbeta sequences. Profiled with immunoSEQ multiplex PCR; TCRdb holds only in-frame clones, not every one. The V and J calls and clone size were taken over from that table, and D and trimming were inferred from the DNA. Here the sample spans about 42,000 clones, roughly 78% being singletons. V gave up 6 bases and J gave up 8 bases, with 13 bases separating them. Germline-derived CDR1 and CDR2 are MNHNY and SVGAGI (reference sequence). The CDR3 has 13 residues. Single viable CD3+CD4+CD8-CD45RO+ cells were sorted as the memory CD4+ T cells. Donors' CMV status reflects serum IgG against pp150, pp28, p38, p52.

This sequence was found in an adult in good health and CMV-seronegative. The rearrangement uses TRBV6-6 and TRBJ1-4; weak D call: TRBD1 (6 bases). The sequenced material came from memory CD4+ T cells from blood. The CDR3 bases are TGTGCCAGCAGGTACAGGGACGGGGAAAAACTGTTTTTT. This codes for CASRYRDGEKLFF.